The subject of this entry is one T cell receptor beta chain. Its antigen is undetermined. This entry comes from a study of radiotherapy plus CTLA-4 blockade in lung cancer. Across the study: Objective responses occurred in approximately 18% of patients; over 25% had disease control. Whole-study results and caveats: Interferon-beta and early blood T cell clone dynamics reportedly predicted response best. Once radiotherapy plus ipilimumab had been given, TCR clones derived from tumor expanded in blood.

With ipilimumab providing CTLA-4 blockade, focal radiation was administered to patients who had chemo-refractory metastatic non-small-cell lung cancer. CDR3 length: 14 amino acids. The germline gives CDR1 SGHRS, CDR2 YFSETQ. V lost 1 base to trimming and J lost 8 bases, with 10 bases between them. Repertoires were generated with immunoSEQ multiplex PCR, while TCRdb's copy carries only in-frame clones and drops some. The sample carries tens of thousands of clones, 70% to 85% recorded once. The chain uses TRBV5-1 and TRBJ1-6; no reliable D call. Sequencing was performed on peripheral blood, taken from a patient treated with radiotherapy plus ipilimumab. The origin of this receptor is a human donor with non-small cell lung cancer who had a partial response to radiotherapy plus ipilimumab. The CDR3 reads CASSLSEVDSPLHF. CDR3 nucleotide sequence: TGCGCCAGCAGCTTGTCGGAGGTGGATTCACCCCTCCACTTT.